The TCR beta chain described here comes from a study of T cells after somatic rescue of genetic block. The V end lost 0 bases, the J end lost 0 bases, and 9 bases lay between the germline ends. Germline CDR1 and CDR2: ENHRY and SYGVKD. This CDR3 spans 16 amino acids. Generated by immunoSEQ multiplex PCR, the TCRdb table keeps only in-frame clones and is missing some. The top ten clones hold approximately 2.9% of a sample with 55,000 to 70,000 clones, 80% to 95% of them seen once. Sample: peripheral blood mononuclear cells (PBMCs). This rearrangement joins TRBV10-3 to TRBJ1-3; D unclear. The sequence was obtained from a man aged 35 to 55. The CDR3 protein is CAISESHVSSGNTIYF. The CDR3 bases are TGTGCCATCAGTGAGTCGCACGTAAGCTCTGGAAACACCATATATTTT.